Listed below are T cell receptor beta chains from one sample, sequenced in a study of blood T cells in healthy people across ages. Using its own MiXCR run on the 5' RACE reads, TCRdb lists one record per CDR3 protein. Of approximately 1.5 million distinct CDR3 sequences detected, 35% to 45% appear once; the ten largest clones hold 4%. Source material: blood. The receptors were sampled from a woman aged 18-35 years in good health. CDR3s include the opening cysteine and the closing phenylalanine or tryptophan. Each record gives: clone size, V gene, J gene, CDR3 protein. Clone size, where shown, is once, few, many, or a class for clones that have expanded.

size: NA
V: TRBV7-2
J: TRBJ1-4
CDR3: CASSLGWRGSEKLFF

size: NA
V: TRBV6-1
J: TRBJ1-2
CDR3: CATASFSPAGTGLGYTF

size: NA
V: TRBV6-5
J: TRBJ1-4
CDR3: CASSDTGGTNEKLFF

size: once
V: TRBV20-1
J: TRBJ1-1
CDR3: CSASGQGRFAEAFF

size: NA
V: TRBV29-1
J: TRBJ2-5
CDR3: CSAEGGTYEGQYF

size: NA
V: TRBV18
J: TRBJ2-5
CDR3: CASSRDRKIQETQYF

size: NA
V: TRBV14
J: TRBJ1-4
CDR3: CASSHLGFGEEKLFF

size: few
V: TRBV7-6
J: TRBJ2-7
CDR3: CASSSIKGRGEQYF

size: NA
V: TRBV19
J: TRBJ2-1
CDR3: CASSTQGESGSHGNEQFF

size: NA
V: TRBV7-2
J: TRBJ2-1
CDR3: CASSLAGSSGNEQFF

size: few
V: TRBV11-2
J: TRBJ2-3
CDR3: CAIRDAADTQYF

size: NA
V: TRBV6-5
J: TRBJ2-3
CDR3: CASSPFRQSFTDTQYF

size: NA
V: TRBV11-2
J: TRBJ2-7
CDR3: CASSLVSSGSREQYF